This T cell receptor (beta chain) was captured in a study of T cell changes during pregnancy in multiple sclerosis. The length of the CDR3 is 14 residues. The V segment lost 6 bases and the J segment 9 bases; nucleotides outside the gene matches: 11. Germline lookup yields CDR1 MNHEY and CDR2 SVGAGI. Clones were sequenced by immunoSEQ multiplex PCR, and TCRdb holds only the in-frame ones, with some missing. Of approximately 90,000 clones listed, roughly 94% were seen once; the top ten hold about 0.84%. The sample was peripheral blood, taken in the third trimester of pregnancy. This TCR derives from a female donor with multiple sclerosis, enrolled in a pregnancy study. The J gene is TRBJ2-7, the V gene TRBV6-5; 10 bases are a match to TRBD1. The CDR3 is CASRLAGTGARQYF. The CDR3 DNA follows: TGTGCCAGCAGATTGGCCGGGACAGGGGCTCGGCAGTACTTC.